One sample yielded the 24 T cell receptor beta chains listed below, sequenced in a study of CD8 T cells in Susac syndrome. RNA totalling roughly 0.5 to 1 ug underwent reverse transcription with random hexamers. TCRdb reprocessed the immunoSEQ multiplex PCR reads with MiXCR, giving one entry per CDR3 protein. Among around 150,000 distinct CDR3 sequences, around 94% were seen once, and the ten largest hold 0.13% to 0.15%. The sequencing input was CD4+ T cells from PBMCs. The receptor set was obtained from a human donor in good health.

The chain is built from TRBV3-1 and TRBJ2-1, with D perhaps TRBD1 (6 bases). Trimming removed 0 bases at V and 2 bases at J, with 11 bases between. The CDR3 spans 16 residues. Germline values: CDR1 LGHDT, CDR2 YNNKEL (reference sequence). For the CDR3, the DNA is TGTGCCAGCAGCCAAGATGGCGACAGGCCCTACAATGAGCAGTTCTTC. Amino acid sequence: CASSQDGDRPYNEQFF.

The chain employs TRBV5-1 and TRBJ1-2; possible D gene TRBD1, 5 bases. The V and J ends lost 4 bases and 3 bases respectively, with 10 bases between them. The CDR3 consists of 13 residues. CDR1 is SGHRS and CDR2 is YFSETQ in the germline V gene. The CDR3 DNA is TGCGCCAGCAGCGATCCGGGGGACTATGGCTACACCTTC. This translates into CASSDPGDYGYTF.

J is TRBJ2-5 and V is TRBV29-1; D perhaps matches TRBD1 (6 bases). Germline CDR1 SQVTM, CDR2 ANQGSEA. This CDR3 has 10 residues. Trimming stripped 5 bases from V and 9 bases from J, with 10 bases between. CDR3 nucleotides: TGCAGCGTTCGACAGGAGGCCCAGTACTTC. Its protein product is CSVRQEAQYF.

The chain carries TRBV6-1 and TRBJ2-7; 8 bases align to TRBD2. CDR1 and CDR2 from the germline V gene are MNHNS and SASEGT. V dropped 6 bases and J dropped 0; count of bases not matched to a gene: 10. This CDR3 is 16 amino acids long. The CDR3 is CASSLGVAGPSYEQYF. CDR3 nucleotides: TGTGCCAGCAGCCTCGGAGTAGCGGGGCCCTCCTACGAGCAGTACTTC.

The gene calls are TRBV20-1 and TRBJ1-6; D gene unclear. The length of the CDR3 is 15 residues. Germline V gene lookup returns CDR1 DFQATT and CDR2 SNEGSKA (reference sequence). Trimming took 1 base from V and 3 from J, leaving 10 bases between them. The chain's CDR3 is CSARAPGVYNSPLHF. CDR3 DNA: TGCAGTGCTAGAGCCCCCGGCGTCTATAATTCACCCCTCCACTTT.

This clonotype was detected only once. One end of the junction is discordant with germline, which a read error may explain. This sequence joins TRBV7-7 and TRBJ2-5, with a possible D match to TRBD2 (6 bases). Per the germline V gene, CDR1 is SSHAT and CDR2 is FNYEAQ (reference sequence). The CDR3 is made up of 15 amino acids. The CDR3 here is CASSLAVGLQETQYF. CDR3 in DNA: TGTGCTAGCAGCTTAGCGGTTGGTCTACAAGAGACCCAGTACTTC. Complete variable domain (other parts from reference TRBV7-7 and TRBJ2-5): GAGVSQSPRYKVTKRGQDVTLRCDPISSHATLYWYQQALGQGPEFLTYFNYEAQPDKSGLPSDRFSAERPEGSISTLTIQRTEQRDSAMYRCASSLAVGLQETQYFGPGTRLLVL.

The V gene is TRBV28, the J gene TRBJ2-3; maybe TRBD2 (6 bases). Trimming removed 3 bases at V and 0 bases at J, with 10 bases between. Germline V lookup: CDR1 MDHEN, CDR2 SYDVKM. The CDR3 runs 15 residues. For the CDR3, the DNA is TGTGCCAGCAGTTTGGGCGGGGAAAGCACAGATACGCAGTATTTT. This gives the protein CASSLGGESTDTQYF. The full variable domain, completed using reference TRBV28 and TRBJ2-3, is DVKVTQSSRYLVKRTGEKVFLECVQDMDHENMFWYRQDPGLGLRLIYFSYDVKMKEKGDIPEGYSVSREKKERFSLILESASTNQTSMYLCASSLGGESTDTQYFGPGTRLTVL.

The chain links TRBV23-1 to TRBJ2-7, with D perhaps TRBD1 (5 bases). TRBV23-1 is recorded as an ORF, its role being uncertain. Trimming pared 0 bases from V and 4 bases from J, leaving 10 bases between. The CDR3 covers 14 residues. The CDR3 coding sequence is TGCGCCAGCAGTCAATCCACAGGAATTTACGAGCAGTACTTC. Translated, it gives CASSQSTGIYEQYF.

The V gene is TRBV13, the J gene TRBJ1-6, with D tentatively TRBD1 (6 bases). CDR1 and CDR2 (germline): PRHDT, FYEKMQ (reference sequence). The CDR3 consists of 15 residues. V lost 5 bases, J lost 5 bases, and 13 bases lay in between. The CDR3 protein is CASSPGQRDNSPLHF. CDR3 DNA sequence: TGTGCCAGCAGCCCCGGACAGAGAGATAATTCACCCCTCCACTTT.

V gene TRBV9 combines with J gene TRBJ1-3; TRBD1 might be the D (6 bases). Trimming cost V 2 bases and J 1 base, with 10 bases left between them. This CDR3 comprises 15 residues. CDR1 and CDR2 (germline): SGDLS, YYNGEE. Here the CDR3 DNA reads TGTGCCAGCAGCGTCGGGGGGACATCTGGAAACACCATATATTTT. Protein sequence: CASSVGGTSGNTIYF.

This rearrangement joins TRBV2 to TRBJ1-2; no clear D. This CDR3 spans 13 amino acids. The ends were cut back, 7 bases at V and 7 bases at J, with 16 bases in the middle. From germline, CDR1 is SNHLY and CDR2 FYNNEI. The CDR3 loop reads CASIRDVGRGYTF. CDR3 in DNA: TGTGCCAGCATCCGCGACGTAGGTCGTGGCTACACCTTC. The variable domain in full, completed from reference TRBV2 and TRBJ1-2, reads EPEVTQTPSHQVTQMGQEVILRCVPISNHLYFYWYRQILGQKVEFLVSFYNNEISEKSEIFDDQFSVERPDGSNFTLKIRSTKLEDSAMYFCASIRDVGRGYTFGSGTRLTVV.

The chain's CDR3 is CAISESFQSSYTF. CDR3 bases: TGTGCCATCAGTGAGTCTTTCCAGTCAAGCTACACCTTC. This sequence joins TRBV10-3 and TRBJ1-2, with D unresolved. Between the trimmed V and J ends, which lost 0 bases and 9 bases, there was a span of 11 bases. This CDR3 region has 13 residues. CDR1 is ENHRY and CDR2 is SYGVKD in the germline V gene.

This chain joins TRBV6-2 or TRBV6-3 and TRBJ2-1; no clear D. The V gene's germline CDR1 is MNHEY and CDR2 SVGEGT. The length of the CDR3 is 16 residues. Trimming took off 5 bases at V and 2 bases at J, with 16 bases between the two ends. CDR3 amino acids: CASSDTDPTAYNEQFF. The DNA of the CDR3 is TGTGCCAGCAGTGATACCGATCCGACGGCCTACAATGAGCAGTTCTTC.

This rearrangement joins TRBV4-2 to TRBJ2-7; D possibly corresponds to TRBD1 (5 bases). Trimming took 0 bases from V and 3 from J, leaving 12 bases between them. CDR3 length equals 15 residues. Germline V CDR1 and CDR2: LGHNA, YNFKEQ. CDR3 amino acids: CASSQDMARDYEQYF. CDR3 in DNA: TGTGCCAGCAGCCAAGATATGGCCAGGGACTACGAGCAGTACTTC.

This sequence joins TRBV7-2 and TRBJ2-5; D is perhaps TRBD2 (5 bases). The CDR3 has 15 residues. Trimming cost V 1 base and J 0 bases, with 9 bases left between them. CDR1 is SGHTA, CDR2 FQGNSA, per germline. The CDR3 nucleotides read TGTGCCAGCAGCTTAGAGGCGGGTTACCAAGAGACCCAGTACTTC. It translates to CASSLEAGYQETQYF.

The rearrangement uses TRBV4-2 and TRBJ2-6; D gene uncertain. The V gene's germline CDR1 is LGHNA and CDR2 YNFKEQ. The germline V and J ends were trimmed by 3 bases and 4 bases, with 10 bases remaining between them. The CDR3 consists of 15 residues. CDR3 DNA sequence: TGTGCCAGCAGCCAGGGATCGCAAGGGGCCAACGTCCTGACTTTC. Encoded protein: CASSQGSQGANVLTF.

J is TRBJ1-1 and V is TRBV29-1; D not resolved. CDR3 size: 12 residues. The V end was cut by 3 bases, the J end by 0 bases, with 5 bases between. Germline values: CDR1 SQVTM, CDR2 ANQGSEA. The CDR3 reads CSVDTLNTEAFF. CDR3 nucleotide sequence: TGCAGCGTTGACACATTGAACACTGAAGCTTTCTTT.

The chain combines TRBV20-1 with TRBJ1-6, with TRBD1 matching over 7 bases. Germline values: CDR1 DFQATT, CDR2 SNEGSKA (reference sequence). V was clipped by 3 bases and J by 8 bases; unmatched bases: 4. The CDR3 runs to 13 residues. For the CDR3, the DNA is TGCAGTGCTAGGAGGACAGGAGATTCACCCCTCCACTTT. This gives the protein CSARRTGDSPLHF.

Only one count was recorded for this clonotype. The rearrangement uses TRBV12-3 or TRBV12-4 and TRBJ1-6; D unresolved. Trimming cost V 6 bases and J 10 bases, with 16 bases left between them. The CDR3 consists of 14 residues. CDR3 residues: CASRSGPLRSPLHF. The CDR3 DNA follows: TGTGCCAGCAGGTCCGGACCGCTGAGATCACCCCTCCACTTT.

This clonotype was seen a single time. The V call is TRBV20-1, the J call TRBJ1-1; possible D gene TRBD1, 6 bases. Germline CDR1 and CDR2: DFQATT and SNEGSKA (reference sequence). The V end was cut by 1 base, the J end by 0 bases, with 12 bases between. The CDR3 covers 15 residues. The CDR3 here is CSARVTGLVNTEAFF. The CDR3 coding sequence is TGCAGTGCTAGAGTGACAGGACTGGTGAACACTGAAGCTTTCTTT.

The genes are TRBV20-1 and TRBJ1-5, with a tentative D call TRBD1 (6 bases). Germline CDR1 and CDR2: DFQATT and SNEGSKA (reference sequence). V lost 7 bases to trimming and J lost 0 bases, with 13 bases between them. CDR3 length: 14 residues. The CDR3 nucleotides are TGCAGTGGCTCGGACAGCTATAGCAATCAGCCCCAGCATTTT. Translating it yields CSGSDSYSNQPQHF.

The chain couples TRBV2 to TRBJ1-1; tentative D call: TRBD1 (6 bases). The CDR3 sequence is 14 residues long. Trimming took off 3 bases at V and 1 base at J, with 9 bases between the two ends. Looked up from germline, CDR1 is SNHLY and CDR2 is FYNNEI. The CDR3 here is CASSDGTRNTEAFF. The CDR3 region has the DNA TGTGCCAGCAGTGATGGGACAAGGAACACTGAAGCTTTCTTT.

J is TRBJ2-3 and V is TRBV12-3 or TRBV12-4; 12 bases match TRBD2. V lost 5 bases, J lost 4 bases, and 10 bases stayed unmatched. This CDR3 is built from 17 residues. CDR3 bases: TGTGCCAGCAGTCTACCATTGACTAGCGGGGGTTCAGATACGCAGTATTTT. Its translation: CASSLPLTSGGSDTQYF.

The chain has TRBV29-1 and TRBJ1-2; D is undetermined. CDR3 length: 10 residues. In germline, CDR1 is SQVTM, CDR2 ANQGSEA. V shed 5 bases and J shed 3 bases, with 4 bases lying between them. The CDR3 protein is CSVWHYGYTF. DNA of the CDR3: TGCAGCGTTTGGCACTATGGCTACACCTTC.